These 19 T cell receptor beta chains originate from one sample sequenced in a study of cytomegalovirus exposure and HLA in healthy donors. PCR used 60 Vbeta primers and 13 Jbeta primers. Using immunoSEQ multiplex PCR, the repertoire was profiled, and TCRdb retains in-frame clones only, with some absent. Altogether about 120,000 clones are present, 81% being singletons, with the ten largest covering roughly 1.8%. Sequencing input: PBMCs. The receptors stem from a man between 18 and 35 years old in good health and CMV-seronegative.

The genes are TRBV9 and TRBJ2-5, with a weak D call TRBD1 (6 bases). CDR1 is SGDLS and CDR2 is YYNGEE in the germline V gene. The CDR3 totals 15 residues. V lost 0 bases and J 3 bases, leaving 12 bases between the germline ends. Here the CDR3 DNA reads TGTGCCAGCAGCGTAGCCGGGACAACAAAAGAGACCCAGTACTTC. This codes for CASSVAGTTKETQYF.

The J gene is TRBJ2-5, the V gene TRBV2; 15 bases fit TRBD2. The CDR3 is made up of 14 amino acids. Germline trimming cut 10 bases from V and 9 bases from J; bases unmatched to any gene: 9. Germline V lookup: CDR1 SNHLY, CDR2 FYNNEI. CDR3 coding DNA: TGTGCCACCTCCACTGGACTAGCGGGGGGGCCCCAGTACTTC. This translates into CATSTGLAGGPQYF.

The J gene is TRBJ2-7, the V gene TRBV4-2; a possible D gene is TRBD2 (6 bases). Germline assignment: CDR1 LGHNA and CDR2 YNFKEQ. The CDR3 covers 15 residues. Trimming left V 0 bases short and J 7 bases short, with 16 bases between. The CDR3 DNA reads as TGTGCCAGCAGCCAAGAAGGGTCCTCCCGGGGGGAGCAGTACTTC. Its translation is CASSQEGSSRGEQYF.

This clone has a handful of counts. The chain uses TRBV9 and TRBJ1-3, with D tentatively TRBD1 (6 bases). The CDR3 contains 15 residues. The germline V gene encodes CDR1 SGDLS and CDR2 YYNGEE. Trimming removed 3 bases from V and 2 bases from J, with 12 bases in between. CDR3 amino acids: CASSEQQGAGNTIYF. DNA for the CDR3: TGTGCCAGCAGCGAACAACAGGGAGCTGGAAACACCATATATTTT. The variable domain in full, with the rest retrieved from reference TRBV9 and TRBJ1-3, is DSGVTQTPKHLITATGQRVTLRCSPRSGDLSVYWYQQSLDQGLQFLIQYYNGEERAKGNILERFSAQQFPDLHSELNLSSLELGDSALYFCASSEQQGAGNTIYFGEGSWLTVV.

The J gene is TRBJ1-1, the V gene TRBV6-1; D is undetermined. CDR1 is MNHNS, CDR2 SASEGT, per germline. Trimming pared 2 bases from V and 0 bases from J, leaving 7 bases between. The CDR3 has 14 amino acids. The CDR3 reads CASSEQTLNTEAFF. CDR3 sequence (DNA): TGTGCCAGCAGTGAACAGACACTGAACACTGAAGCTTTCTTT.

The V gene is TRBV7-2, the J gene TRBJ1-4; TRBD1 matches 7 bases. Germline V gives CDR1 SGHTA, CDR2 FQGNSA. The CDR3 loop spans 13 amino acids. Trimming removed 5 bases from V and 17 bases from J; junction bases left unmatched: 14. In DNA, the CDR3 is TGTGCCAGCAGCGCCACAAACCCGGGACAGTTCTTTTTT. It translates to CASSATNPGQFFF.

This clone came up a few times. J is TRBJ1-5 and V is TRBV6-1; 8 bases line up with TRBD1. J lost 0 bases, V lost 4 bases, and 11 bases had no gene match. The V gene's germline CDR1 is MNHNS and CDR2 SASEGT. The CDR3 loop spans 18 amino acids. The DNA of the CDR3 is TGTGCCAGCAGTGCCGCGGCAGGGGGCGGGTATAGCAATCAGCCCCAGCATTTT. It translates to CASSAAAGGGYSNQPQHF.

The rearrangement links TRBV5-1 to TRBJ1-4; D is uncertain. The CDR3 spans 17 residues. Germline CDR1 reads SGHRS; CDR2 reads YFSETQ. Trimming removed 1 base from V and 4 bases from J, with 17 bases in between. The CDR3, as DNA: TGCGCCAGCAGCTTGCGAGGCGGCAGCTCCAATAATGAAAAACTGTTTTTT. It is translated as CASSLRGGSSNNEKLFF.

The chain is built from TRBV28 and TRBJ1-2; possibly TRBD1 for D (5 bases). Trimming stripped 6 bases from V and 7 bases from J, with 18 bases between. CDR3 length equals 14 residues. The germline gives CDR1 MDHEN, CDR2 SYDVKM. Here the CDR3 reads CASRPTEDRAGYTF. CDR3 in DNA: TGTGCCAGCAGGCCGACAGAGGACCGGGCTGGCTACACCTTC.

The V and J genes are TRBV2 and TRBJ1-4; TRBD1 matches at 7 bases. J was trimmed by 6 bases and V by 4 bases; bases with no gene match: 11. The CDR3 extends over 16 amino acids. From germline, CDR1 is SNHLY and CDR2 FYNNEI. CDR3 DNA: TGTGCCAGCAGTGGCGGTGGAACAGGGGATTATGAAAAACTGTTTTTT. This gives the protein CASSGGGTGDYEKLFF.

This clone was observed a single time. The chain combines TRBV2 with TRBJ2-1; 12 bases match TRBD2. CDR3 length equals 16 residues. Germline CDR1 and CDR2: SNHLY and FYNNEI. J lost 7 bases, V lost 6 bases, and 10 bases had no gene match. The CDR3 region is CASSDQLAGGGNEQFF. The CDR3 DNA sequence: TGTGCCAGCAGCGACCAACTAGCGGGGGGTGGGAATGAGCAGTTCTTC. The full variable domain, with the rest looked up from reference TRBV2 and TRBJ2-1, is EPEVTQTPSHQVTQMGQEVILRCVPISNHLYFYWYRQILGQKVEFLVSFYNNEISEKSEIFDDQFSVERPDGSNFTLKIRSTKLEDSAMYFCASSDQLAGGGNEQFFGPGTRLTVL.

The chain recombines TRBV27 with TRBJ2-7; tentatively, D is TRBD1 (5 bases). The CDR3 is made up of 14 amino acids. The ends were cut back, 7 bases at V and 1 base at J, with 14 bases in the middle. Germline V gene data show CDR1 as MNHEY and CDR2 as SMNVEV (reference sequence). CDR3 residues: CASKVGVPSYEQYF. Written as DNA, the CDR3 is TGTGCCAGCAAAGTAGGGGTTCCTTCCTACGAGCAGTACTTC.

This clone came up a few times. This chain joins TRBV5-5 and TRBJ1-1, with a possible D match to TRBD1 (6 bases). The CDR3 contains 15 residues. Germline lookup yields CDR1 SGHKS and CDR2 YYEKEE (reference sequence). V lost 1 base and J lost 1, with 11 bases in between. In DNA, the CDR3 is TGTGCCAGCAGCTTGACCCAGACAGGGAACACTGAAGCTTTCTTT. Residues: CASSLTQTGNTEAFF.

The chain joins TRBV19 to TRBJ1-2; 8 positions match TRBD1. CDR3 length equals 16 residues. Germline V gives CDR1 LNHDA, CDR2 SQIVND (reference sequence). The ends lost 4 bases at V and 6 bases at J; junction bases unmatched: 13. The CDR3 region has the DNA TGTGCCAGTAGTAGTATACCCCCGACAGGGGATCATGGCTACACCTTC. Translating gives CASSSIPPTGDHGYTF.

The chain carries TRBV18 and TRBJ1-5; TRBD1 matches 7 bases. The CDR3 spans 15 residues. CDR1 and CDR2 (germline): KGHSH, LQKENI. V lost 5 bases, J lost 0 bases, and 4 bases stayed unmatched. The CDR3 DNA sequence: TGTGCCAGCTCAAGGACAGGTTCTAGCAATCAGCCCCAGCATTTT. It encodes CASSRTGSSNQPQHF.

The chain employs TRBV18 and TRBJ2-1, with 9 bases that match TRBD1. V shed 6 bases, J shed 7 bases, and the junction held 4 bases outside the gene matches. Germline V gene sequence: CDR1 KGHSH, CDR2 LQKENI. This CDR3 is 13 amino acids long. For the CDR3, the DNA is TGTGCCAGCTCGGGACAGGGTCTTAATGAGCAGTTCTTC. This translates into CASSGQGLNEQFF.

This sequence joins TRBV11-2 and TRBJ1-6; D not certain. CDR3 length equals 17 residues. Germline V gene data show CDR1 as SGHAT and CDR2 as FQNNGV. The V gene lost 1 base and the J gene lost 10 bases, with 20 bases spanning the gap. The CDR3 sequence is CASSLGRNLGRYSPLHF. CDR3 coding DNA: TGTGCCAGCAGCTTAGGTAGAAACCTAGGGAGGTACTCACCCCTCCACTTT.

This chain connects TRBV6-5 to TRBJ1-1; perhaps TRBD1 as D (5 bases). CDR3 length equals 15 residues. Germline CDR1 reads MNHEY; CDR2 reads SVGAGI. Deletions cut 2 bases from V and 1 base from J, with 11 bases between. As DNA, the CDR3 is TGTGCCAGCAGTTACACAAGGGGAGGGAACACTGAAGCTTTCTTT. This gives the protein CASSYTRGGNTEAFF.

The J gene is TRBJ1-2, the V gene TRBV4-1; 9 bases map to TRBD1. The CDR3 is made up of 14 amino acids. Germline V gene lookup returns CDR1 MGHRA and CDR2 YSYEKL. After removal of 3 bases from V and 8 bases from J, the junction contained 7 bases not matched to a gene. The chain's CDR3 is CASSQVGQGKGYTF. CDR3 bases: TGCGCCAGCAGCCAGGTGGGACAGGGTAAAGGCTACACCTTC.